The clone carrying this TCR beta chain appeared a few times. Enrollees, about 18 to 100 years old, lived in approximately 24 US areas. Participant reports of clinical history set cohort assignment. Recovered status applied to Cohort 3 donors who had two consecutive negative PCRs. It also applied to those with clearance or with symptom resolution. The entry originates in a study of blood T cell repertoires in COVID-19. The CDR3 is made up of 13 amino acids. The V end lost 7 bases, the J end lost 2 bases, and 11 bases lay between the germline ends. Germline-derived CDR1 and CDR2 are LNHDA and SQIVND (reference sequence). As processed by the authors: Quantification of nucleated cells was approximated via reference gene primer amplification. Sequencing was performed with immunoSEQ multiplex PCR; in TCRdb, only in-frame clones are kept and a portion is missing. V, J and clone size were drawn from that table, and D and trimming were deduced from the DNA. The sample gives fewer than 350,000 clones, around nine tenths of which show up once; over 6% is in the top ten.

This TCR was recovered from a woman aged 35 to 49 who had recovered from COVID-19. The V gene is TRBV19, the J gene TRBJ1-1; D is uncertain. Specimen: PBMCs or T cells enriched from blood (not recorded which). The DNA for the CDR3 is TGTGCCAGTAACCACAGACAAAACACTGAAGCTTTCTTT. Its translation is CASNHRQNTEAFF.